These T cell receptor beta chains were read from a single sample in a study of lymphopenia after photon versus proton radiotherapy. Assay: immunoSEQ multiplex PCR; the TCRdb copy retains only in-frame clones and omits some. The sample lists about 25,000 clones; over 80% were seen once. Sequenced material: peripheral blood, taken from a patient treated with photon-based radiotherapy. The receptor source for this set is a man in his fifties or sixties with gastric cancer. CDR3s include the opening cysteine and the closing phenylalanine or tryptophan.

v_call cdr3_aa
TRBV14 CASSHWDGGDTQYF
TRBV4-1 CASSQVTGTGREKLFF
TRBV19 CASSILMNTEAFF
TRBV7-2 CASSLVRTGDRGYTF
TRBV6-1 CASSESGDNQPQHF
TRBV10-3 CASRDRGNTEAFF
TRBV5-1 CASSLGVNTEAFF
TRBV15 CATRYGRSPNEQFF
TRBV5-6 CASSLMGSNTGELFF
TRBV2 CASRPNPTRTGWADTQYF
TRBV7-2 CASSPSWANYGYTF
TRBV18 CASSTGDQPQHF
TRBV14 CASSQGGGSNQPQHF
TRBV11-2 CASSPSGVWGEQYF
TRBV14 CASSLMGGRSPLHF
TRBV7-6 CASKGSGNTIYF
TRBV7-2 CASSLVSGVSETQYF
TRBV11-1 CASSLAFGGGAADTQYF
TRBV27 CASSLLGEQETQYF
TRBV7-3 CASSSGLAGGQETQYF
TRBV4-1 CASSQTEGTISPLHF
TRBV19 CASSILGRETQYF
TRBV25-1 CASSEGSLAGGQETQYF
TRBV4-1 CASSQEPGHHQPQHF
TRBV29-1 CSAPATRGWKSYNSPLHF
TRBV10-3 CASTGAGNQPQHF
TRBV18 CASSPWDTEAFF
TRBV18 CASSSTGPQYF